This is a list of T cell receptor beta chains from one sample in a study of OX40 agonist ivuxolimab in advanced cancers. Profiled with immunoSEQ multiplex PCR; TCRdb holds only in-frame clones, not every one. The sample yields more than 45,000 clones, approximately 86% seen once. The specimen was CD4+ or CD8+ T cells sorted from blood, collected in a trial of the OX40 agonist ivuxolimab. Receptors were obtained from an adult with an advanced solid tumor such as melanoma, head and neck, liver or kidney cancer. Both conserved end residues are part of each CDR3. Each record gives: J gene, V gene, clone size, D gene, CDR3 protein, CDR3 DNA. D genes are given only for firm matches. Not all rows give a size; the values are once, few, many and, for expanded clones, a class.

TRBJ2-3	TRBV5-1	-	-	CASSLEGGTSGTDTQYF	TGCGCCAGCAGCTTGGAGGGAGGCACGAGCGGCACAGATACGCAGTATTTT
TRBJ2-5	TRBV6-1	-	-	CASSESGGAQETQYF	TGTGCCAGCAGTGAATCCGGCGGGGCACAAGAGACCCAGTACTTC
TRBJ2-3	TRBV30	-	-	CAWREEREQYF	TGTGCCTGGAGGGAGGAACGCGAGCAGTATTTT
TRBJ2-1	TRBV7-9	-	TRBD1	CASSTSTGYNEQFF	TGTGCCAGCAGCACCTCGACAGGGTACAATGAGCAGTTCTTC
TRBJ2-2	TRBV6-6	-	TRBD1	CASSSRQGAGELFF	TGTGCCAGCAGTTCCCGACAGGGGGCCGGGGAGCTGTTTTTT
TRBJ2-3	TRBV6-5	-	-	CASSSRRDTQYF	TGTGCCAGCAGTTCCCGTCGGGATACGCAGTATTTT
TRBJ1-6	TRBV27	once	-	CASSVRQETNSPLHF	TGTGCCAGCAGCGTCAGACAGGAGACTAATTCACCCCTCCACTTT
TRBJ2-3	TRBV6-4	-	TRBD1	CASSRTGGYSTDTQYF	TGTGCCAGCAGTAGGACAGGGGGCTATAGCACAGATACGCAGTATTTT
TRBJ1-1	TRBV18	-	-	CASSEQGNTEAFF	TGTGCCAGCTCGGAACAGGGGAACACTGAAGCTTTCTTT
TRBJ2-2	TRBV5-1	-	-	CASRLQAANTGELFF	TGCGCCAGCAGGCTTCAGGCCGCGAACACCGGGGAGCTGTTTTTT
TRBJ2-7	TRBV14	-	TRBD1	CASSPTGAGYEQYF	TGTGCCAGCAGCCCGACAGGGGCCGGCTACGAGCAGTACTTC
TRBJ2-1	TRBV18	-	-	CASSPRTRGYNEQFF	TGTGCCAGCTCACCACGCACGAGGGGGTACAATGAGCAGTTCTTC
TRBJ2-7	TRBV6-6	-	TRBD2	CASSYSFQREAPSF	TGTGCCAGCAGTTACTCATTCCAGCGGGAGGCCCCGTCCTTC
TRBJ2-5	TRBV7-7	-	-	CASSLDSGVQETQYF	TGTGCCAGCAGCTTAGACTCAGGGGTTCAAGAGACCCAGTACTTC
TRBJ2-1	TRBV4-1	-	-	CASSQGYRLEQFF	TGCGCCAGCAGCCAAGGGTACAGGCTTGAGCAGTTCTTC
TRBJ2-2	TRBV30	once	-	CAWSQEGAGELFF	TGTGCCTGGAGTCAAGAGGGGGCCGGGGAGCTGTTTTTT
TRBJ1-2	TRBV18	-	-	CASSPATLYGYTF	TGTGCCAGCTCACCAGCGACTCTCTATGGCTACACCTTC
TRBJ2-7	TRBV18	-	TRBD1	CASSSSYRGSSYEQYF	TGTGCCAGCTCATCCTCGTACAGGGGGAGCTCCTACGAGCAGTACTTC
TRBJ2-3	TRBV6-1	-	-	CASTIEYTQYF	TGTGCCAGCACTATCGAGTATACGCAGTATTTT
TRBJ1-4	TRBV15	-	-	CATSADSSREKLFF	TGTGCCACCAGCGCCGACAGTTCTCGGGAAAAACTGTTTTTT
TRBJ2-2	TRBV28	-	-	CASRGYRDGNTGELFF	TGTGCCAGCAGGGGTTACAGGGACGGGAACACCGGGGAGCTGTTTTTT
TRBJ1-6	TRBV28	-	-	CASSPGVVNSPLHF	TGTGCCAGCAGTCCAGGGGTAGTAAATTCACCCCTCCACTTT
TRBJ2-7	TRBV5-8	-	TRBD2	CASSPILAGGDLRRKQYF	TGTGCCAGCAGCCCAATCTTAGCGGGGGGGGACCTACGTCGTAAGCAGTACTTC
TRBJ2-3	TRBV19	-	-	CASSIRVGTDTQYF	TGTGCCAGTAGTATACGGGTCGGCACAGATACGCAGTATTTT
TRBJ2-3	TRBV21-1	-	-	CASSKGGARTDTQYF	TGTGCCAGCAGCAAAGGGGGGGCGCGGACAGATACGCAGTATTTT
TRBJ2-3	TRBV27	-	TRBD2	CASSSHSGTSGRETQYF	TGTGCCAGCAGTTCACACTCCGGGACTAGCGGGAGGGAGACGCAGTATTTT
TRBJ2-7	TRBV6-7	-	-	CASSHTGTSKVIYEQYF	TGTGCCAGCAGTCACACTGGGACCTCGAAGGTTATCTACGAGCAGTACTTC
TRBJ2-2	TRBV1	-	-	CTSSQDTVHRTGGLFF	TGCACCAGCAGCCAAGATACCGTCCATCGCACCGGGGGGCTGTTTTTT